The next 27 T cell receptor beta chains were all read from a single sample in a study of blood T cell repertoires in COVID-19. Assay used: immunoSEQ multiplex PCR; TCRdb lists only in-frame clones, some missing. The sample has about 75,000 clones; around nine tenths are singletons. The material sequenced was peripheral blood. The receptors derive from a human donor in a cohort sampled during active COVID-19.

On this clone itself: The junction and the germline gene differ at one end; a read error may be behind it. The chain couples TRBV5-1 to TRBJ1-1; weak D call: TRBD1 (6 bases). Germline V gives CDR1 SGHRS, CDR2 YFSETQ. The CDR3 has 14 residues. CDR3 amino acids: CASTLARGNTEAFF. The CDR3 DNA reads TGCGCCAGCACCTTGGCCAGGGGGAACACTGAAGCTTTCTTT.

This chain uses TRBV7-9 with TRBJ1-2; D is ambiguous. Between the trimmed V and J ends, which lost 6 bases and 8 bases, there was a span of 7 bases. The CDR3 covers 10 residues. Per the germline V gene, CDR1 is SEHNR and CDR2 is FQNEAQ (reference sequence). The DNA for the CDR3 is TGTGCCAGCAGTCAAATCGGCTACACCTTC. The encoded protein is CASSQIGYTF.

The rearrangement uses TRBV29-1 and TRBJ2-7; possible D gene TRBD1, 6 bases. This CDR3 is built from 13 residues. V lost 4 bases and J lost 6, with 16 bases in between. Germline-derived CDR1 and CDR2 are SQVTM and ANQGSEA. The CDR3 loop is CSVGRAQGVEQYF. The DNA of the CDR3 is TGCAGCGTTGGACGAGCACAGGGAGTCGAGCAGTACTTC.

The CDR3 bases are TGCAGTGCTAGTTCGAGGACAGGGACCGGGGAGCTGTTTTTT. Translated, it gives CSASSRTGTGELFF. The chain links TRBV20-1 to TRBJ2-2; 8 nucleotides agree with TRBD1. Per the germline V gene, CDR1 is DFQATT and CDR2 is SNEGSKA (reference sequence). J lost 5 bases, V lost 3 bases, and 5 bases had no gene match. The CDR3 totals 14 residues.

The V and J genes are TRBV5-1 and TRBJ2-1; the D gene is possibly TRBD1 (6 bases). The CDR3 totals 17 residues. Trimming took 0 bases from V and 2 from J, leaving 15 bases between them. Germline CDR1 and CDR2: SGHRS and YFSETQ. CDR3 in amino acids: CASSLAAGVEPYNEQFF. The CDR3 coding sequence is TGCGCCAGCAGCTTGGCCGCAGGGGTCGAGCCCTACAATGAGCAGTTCTTC.

The rearrangement joins TRBV5-1 to TRBJ2-1, with a weak D call TRBD2 (6 bases). Germline-derived CDR1 and CDR2 are SGHRS and YFSETQ. The CDR3 covers 13 residues. Trimming cost V 4 bases and J 7 bases, with 12 bases left between them. The CDR3 spells CASSPVGRNEQFF. As DNA, the CDR3 is TGCGCCAGCAGCCCGGTGGGGAGGAATGAGCAGTTCTTC.

The rearrangement uses TRBV4-1 and TRBJ2-7; D remains ambiguous. The CDR3 has 12 residues. V was shortened by 1 base and J by 10 bases, with 11 bases between the two germline ends. Germline CDR1 reads MGHRA; CDR2 reads YSYEKL. The CDR3 DNA is TGCGCCAGCAGCCAAGTGGGCCAACGCCAGTACTTC. Its translation: CASSQVGQRQYF.

The chain couples TRBV9 to TRBJ2-4, with 9 bases matching TRBD1. The CDR3 covers 16 residues. With V trimmed by 0 bases and J by 8 bases, 9 bases remained unmatched. Per the germline V gene, CDR1 is SGDLS and CDR2 is YYNGEE. CDR3 bases: TGTGCCAGCAGCGTAGGGGGACAGGGCCGGGTGGACATTCAGTACTTC. Residues: CASSVGGQGRVDIQYF.

This clone was detected once. The chain recombines TRBV7-2 with TRBJ1-3; D is uncertain. CDR3 length: 15 residues. The germline CDR1 and CDR2 sequences are SGHTA and FQGNSA. The germline V and J ends were trimmed by 2 bases and 4 bases, with 12 bases remaining between them. CDR3 nucleotides: TGTGCCAGCAGCTTAAACGCGGTTGCGGGAAACACCATATATTTT. Translating gives CASSLNAVAGNTIYF.

The rearrangement links TRBV3-1 (or the pseudogene TRBV3-2) to TRBJ1-2, with D uncertain. CDR3 length: 12 residues. CDR1 and CDR2 (germline): LGHDT, YNNKEL (reference sequence). Trimming took 4 bases from V and 1 from J, leaving 4 bases between them. The CDR3 loop reads CASSRGNYGYTF. In DNA form, the CDR3 reads TGTGCCAGCAGCCGAGGTAACTATGGCTACACCTTC.

The chain has TRBV29-1 and TRBJ2-4; 7 nucleotides align to TRBD1. Germline CDR1 is SQVTM and CDR2 is ANQGSEA. CDR3 length: 17 residues. J gave up 1 base and V 6 bases, and 15 bases lay outside the gene matches. For the CDR3, the DNA is TGCAGCGTCTCCGGACAGGAGGATGATTACGCCAAAAACATTCAGTACTTC. The encoded protein is CSVSGQEDDYAKNIQYF.

The rearrangement links TRBV6-2 or TRBV6-3 to TRBJ2-7, with a possible D match to TRBD1 (6 bases). V gave up 3 bases and J gave up 4 bases, with 13 bases separating them. Germline V lookup: CDR1 MNHEY, CDR2 SVGEGT. The CDR3 is made up of 14 amino acids. CDR3 sequence reads: CASSYGQGSYEQYF. DNA for the CDR3: TGTGCCAGCAGTTATGGGCAGGGGAGTTACGAGCAGTACTTC.

The V gene is TRBV15, the J gene TRBJ2-1, with D perhaps TRBD1 (6 bases). CDR1 LNHNV and CDR2 YYDKDF come from the germline V gene (reference sequence). This CDR3 has 14 residues. The V and J ends lost 5 bases and 2 bases respectively, with 10 bases between them. The CDR3 nucleotides read TGTGCCACCAGCGACCGGGACACCTACAATGAGCAGTTCTTC. Protein sequence: CATSDRDTYNEQFF.

V usage is TRBV21-1 and J usage is TRBJ2-5; the table's D gene call, TRBD2, was not cross checked with the DNA. TRBV21-1 is a pseudogene. The CDR3 extends over 19 amino acids. The chain's CDR3 is CASSGLAGPKGALRETQYF. The CDR3 DNA follows: TGTGCCAGCTCCGGACTAGCGGGTCCAAAGGGGGCCCTGAGGGAGACCCAGTACTTC.

The V gene is TRBV5-1, the J gene TRBJ2-7; perhaps TRBD1 as D (5 bases). The CDR3 contains 14 residues. Germline V gene lookup returns CDR1 SGHRS and CDR2 YFSETQ. Trimming pared 2 bases from V and 2 bases from J, leaving 11 bases between. CDR3 nucleotide sequence: TGCGCCAGCAGCTTAGACAGTTCGACCTACGAGCAGTACTTC. Its protein is CASSLDSSTYEQYF.

This clone was seen ten or more times. CDR3 in DNA: TGTGCCAGCAGCCCGACAGGGTCTATCGCAAACACCATATATTTT. Translating gives CASSPTGSIANTIYF. The V gene is TRBV7-9, the J gene TRBJ1-3; TRBD1 aligns across 7 bases. The V segment lost 5 bases and the J segment 6 bases; nucleotides outside the gene matches: 10. This CDR3 region has 15 residues. The germline V gene encodes CDR1 SEHNR and CDR2 FQNEAQ (reference sequence).

The V gene is TRBV4-1, the J gene TRBJ2-7; 9 bases fit TRBD1. V shed 4 bases and J 3 bases; nucleotides not matched to a gene: 7. The CDR3 totals 15 residues. Looked up from germline, CDR1 is MGHRA and CDR2 is YSYEKL. The CDR3, as DNA: TGCGCCAGCAGCCGGACGGGACAGGGAGTCTACGAGCAGTACTTC. This gives the protein CASSRTGQGVYEQYF.

V and J are TRBV19 and TRBJ2-7; 10 bases line up with TRBD2. The CDR3 covers 14 residues. With 3 bases clipped from V and 3 bases from J, the junction kept 2 bases outside the gene matches. Germline loops: CDR1 LNHDA, CDR2 SQIVND (reference sequence). CDR3: CASSMLAGVYEQYF. CDR3 DNA: TGTGCCAGTAGTATGCTAGCGGGAGTCTACGAGCAGTACTTC.

The chain couples TRBV6-5 to TRBJ2-7; 7 nucleotides align to TRBD1. This CDR3 region has 15 residues. The V and J ends lost 6 bases and 2 bases, in that order; junction bases with no gene match: 10. Germline CDR1 reads MNHEY; CDR2 reads SVGAGI. CDR3 region: CASRFTGTATYEQYF. The CDR3 coding sequence is TGTGCCAGCAGGTTTACCGGGACAGCCACCTACGAGCAGTACTTC.

The chain is built from TRBV29-1 and TRBJ2-1, with D maybe TRBD1 (5 bases). Trimming took 6 bases from V and 3 from J, leaving 12 bases between them. Germline assignment: CDR1 SQVTM and CDR2 ANQGSEA. CDR3 length equals 13 residues. In DNA form, the CDR3 reads TGCAGCGTGGCAGGGTCAGACTACAATGAGCAGTTCTTC. It codes for CSVAGSDYNEQFF.

V and J are TRBV6-5 and TRBJ2-5; unclear D gene. The CDR3 has 12 amino acids. Germline loops: CDR1 MNHEY, CDR2 SVGAGI. V lost 3 bases and J 5 bases, leaving 7 bases between the germline ends. The CDR3 here is CASSYWRETQYF. The CDR3 bases are TGTGCCAGCAGTTATTGGCGGGAGACCCAGTACTTC.

This chain links TRBV9 with TRBJ2-2, with TRBD2 matching over 11 bases. Trimming at V came to 4 bases and at J to 7 bases, leaving 6 bases not matched to a gene. This CDR3 comprises 15 residues. Per the germline V gene, CDR1 is SGDLS and CDR2 is YYNGEE. The CDR3 loop is CASSPLAGASGELFF. CDR3 DNA sequence: TGTGCCAGCAGCCCACTAGCGGGAGCAAGCGGGGAGCTGTTTTTT.

This chain links TRBV2 with TRBJ1-1; D possibly corresponds to TRBD1 (6 bases). Between the trimmed V and J ends, which lost 8 bases and 3 bases, there was a span of 19 bases. The CDR3 consists of 15 residues. CDR1 is SNHLY, CDR2 FYNNEI, per germline. The CDR3 region is CASRGQRGSHTEAFF. CDR3 sequence (DNA): TGTGCCAGCCGGGGACAAAGGGGTTCCCACACTGAAGCTTTCTTT.

The V gene is TRBV6-5, the J gene TRBJ1-3, with 7 bases matching TRBD1. Unmatched junction bases numbered 5, after V lost 6 bases and J lost 3 bases. The CDR3 is 14 amino acids. The germline gives CDR1 MNHEY, CDR2 SVGAGI. The CDR3 is CASSPTGSGNTIYF. The CDR3 DNA reads as TGTGCCAGCAGCCCGACAGGGAGTGGAAACACCATATATTTT.

This clone was detected once. J is TRBJ2-1 and V is TRBV5-1, with 11 nucleotides matching TRBD2. In germline, CDR1 is SGHRS, CDR2 YFSETQ. This CDR3 region has 15 residues. The V gene end was trimmed by 3 bases and the J gene end by 6 bases; junction bases not matched to a gene: 5. CDR3 nucleotides: TGCGCCAGCAGCTATGGGACTAGCGGTCCCAATGAGCAGTTCTTC. Encoded protein: CASSYGTSGPNEQFF. Full variable domain (missing parts from reference TRBV5-1 and TRBJ2-1): KAGVTQTPRYLIKTRGQQVTLSCSPISGHRSVSWYQQTPGQGLQFLFEYFSETQRNKGNFPGRFSGRQFSNSRSEMNVSTLELGDSALYLCASSYGTSGPNEQFFGPGTRLTVL.

The chain couples TRBV7-2 to TRBJ2-3; TRBD2 agrees at 8 bases. This CDR3 region has 16 residues. Germline V lookup: CDR1 SGHTA, CDR2 FQGNSA. V shed 1 base, J shed 4 bases, and the junction held 7 bases outside the gene matches. The CDR3 DNA reads as TGTGCCAGCAGCTTAGGCGGGGGGCCGGTTGCAGATACGCAGTATTTT. This encodes CASSLGGGPVADTQYF.

This clone was observed a few times. V and J are TRBV27 and TRBJ2-6; TRBD1 matches at 12 bases. V lost 7 bases, J lost 3 bases, and 7 bases stayed unmatched. The germline gives CDR1 MNHEY, CDR2 SMNVEV (reference sequence). The CDR3 spans 17 residues. The CDR3 region has the DNA TGTGCCAGCACCCGGGGGACAGGGGGCCGTGGGGCCAACGTCCTGACTTTC. Its protein is CASTRGTGGRGANVLTF.